This TCR beta chain stems from a study of blood T cell repertoires in COVID-19. The wider study: Donors in the United States, Italy and Spain gave samples during acute or convalescent COVID-19.

The table lists this clone with a few counts. This CDR3 spans 15 amino acids. CDR1 and CDR2 (germline): SGHDT, YYEEEE. The trim removed 1 base at V and 0 bases at J, leaving 2 bases unmatched. Participant-reported clinical history was the basis for cohort assignment. The study counted Cohort 3 donors as recovered given two negative PCRs, clearance, or symptom resolution. Methods used by the authors: Reference gene primer amplification yielded estimated nucleated cell counts. Some clones are missing from TCRdb's copy, which holds only in-frame ones; the method was immunoSEQ multiplex PCR. V, J and clone size were drawn from that table, and D and trimming were deduced from the DNA. The table has fewer than 400,000 clones, 75% to 90% seen once.

The source of this sequence is a man aged 55 to 70 who had recovered from COVID-19. The chain recombines TRBV5-6 with TRBJ2-5; 8 bases agree with TRBD1. The material sequenced was PBMCs or T cells enriched from blood (not recorded which). CDR3 DNA: TGTGCCAGCAGCTTGTTACAGGGGGACCAAGAGACCCAGTACTTC. Residues: CASSLLQGDQETQYF.